The entry that follows covers one T cell receptor beta chain sequence. Its antigen is unknown. Any patient presenting with uncontrolled infection, other autoimmune disease, pregnancy or lactation was left out. These data originate in a study of T cells in Graves' hyperthyroidism and ophthalmopathy. Study results and caveats: Blood shared most expanded thyroid clonotypes above 0.001. A model built on 13 V-J features separated ophthalmopathy from stable hyperthyroidism. The model made its ophthalmopathy prediction, and onset followed a median about 5.9 months later.

The CDR3 has 14 residues. J gave up 0 bases and V 5 bases, and 4 bases lay outside the gene matches. The germline V gene has CDR1 SQVTM and CDR2 ANQGSEA. Amplified TCR beta CDR3 regions derived from RNA transcripts. HTBI primers were used for first-round RT-PCR of the TCR CDR3. TCRdb processed the multiplex PCR reads anew with MiXCR; each CDR3 protein has one entry. The sample comprises more than 550,000 distinct CDR3 sequences, over 40% of which are singletons, and less than 9% rests with the top ten. Sequenced: peripheral blood or thyroid tissue (not recorded which). V and J are TRBV29-1 and TRBJ1-1; 9 nucleotides match TRBD1. The origin of this receptor is an adult man with Graves' disease, either hyperthyroidism or ophthalmopathy (not recorded which). CDR3 sequence reads: CSVFRDRVNTEAFF. For the CDR3, the DNA is TGCAGCGTTTTCCGGGACAGGGTGAACACTGAAGCTTTCTTT. Supplemented by reference TRBV29-1 and TRBJ1-1, the full variable domain reads SAVISQKPSRDICQRGTSLTIQCQVDSQVTMMFWYRQQPGQSLTLIATANQGSEATYESGFVIDKFPISRPNLTFSTLTVSNMSPEDSSIYLCSVFRDRVNTEAFFGQGTRLTVV.